The 3 T cell receptor beta chains reported below all come from one sample, sequenced in a study of control samples from healthy donors and cancer patients. Generated by immunoSEQ multiplex PCR, the TCRdb table keeps only in-frame clones and is missing some. The sample lists hundreds of thousands of clones; 82% were seen once. Sequenced material: PBMCs. The source is a woman between 55 and 75 years old with lung cancer.

This clone was observed once. In DNA, the CDR3 is TGTGCCAGCAGCTTAGGTTGGGGGGTTGAGCCCTATGGCTACACCTTC. Protein sequence: CASSLGWGVEPYGYTF. This chain connects TRBV11-2 to TRBJ1-2; a weak D match, TRBD1 (5 bases). Trimming pared 1 base from V and 4 bases from J, leaving 16 bases between. The CDR3 sequence is 16 residues long. Germline V gene lookup returns CDR1 SGHAT and CDR2 FQNNGV.

To note about this clone: Its ends do not fully match the called genes, so a read error is possible. The V and J genes are TRBV6-1 and TRBJ2-7, with a weak D call TRBD2 (6 bases). The CDR3 consists of 14 residues. CDR1 is MNHNS, CDR2 SASEGT, per germline. The CDR3 spells CASSKAGSPYEQYF. DNA of the CDR3: TGTGCCAGCAGTAAAGCGGGTTCGCCCTACGAGCAGTACTTC.

The CDR3 region is CASRSGSYNSPLHF. Written as DNA, the CDR3 is TGTGCCAGCAGAAGCGGGTCCTATAATTCACCCCTCCACTTT. The chain combines TRBV27 with TRBJ1-6; no definite D call. Trimming left V 6 bases short and J 1 base short, with 7 bases between. Germline-derived CDR1 and CDR2 are MNHEY and SMNVEV (reference sequence). The CDR3 totals 14 residues.